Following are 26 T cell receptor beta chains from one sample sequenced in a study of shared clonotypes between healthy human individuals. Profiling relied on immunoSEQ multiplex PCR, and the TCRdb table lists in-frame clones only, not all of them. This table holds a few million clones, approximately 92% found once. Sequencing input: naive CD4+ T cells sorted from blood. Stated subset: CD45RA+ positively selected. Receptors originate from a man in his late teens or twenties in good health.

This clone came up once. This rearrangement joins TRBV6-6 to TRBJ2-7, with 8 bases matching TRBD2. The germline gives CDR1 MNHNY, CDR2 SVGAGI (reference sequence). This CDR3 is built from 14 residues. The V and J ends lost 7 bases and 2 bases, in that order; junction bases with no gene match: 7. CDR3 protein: CASIPGGPPYEQYF. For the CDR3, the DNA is TGTGCCAGCATTCCGGGGGGGCCACCCTACGAGCAGTACTTC.

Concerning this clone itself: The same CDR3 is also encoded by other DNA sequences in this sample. The CDR3 sequence: CASSLTGNTEAFF. CDR3 DNA sequence: TGTGCCAGCAGCTTAACAGGGAACACTGAAGCTTTCTTT. The chain uses TRBV11-2 and TRBJ1-1, with D maybe TRBD1 (5 bases). The CDR3 spans 13 residues. The V and J ends lost 2 bases and 1 base respectively, with 5 bases between them. Per germline, CDR1 SGHAT and CDR2 FQNNGV.

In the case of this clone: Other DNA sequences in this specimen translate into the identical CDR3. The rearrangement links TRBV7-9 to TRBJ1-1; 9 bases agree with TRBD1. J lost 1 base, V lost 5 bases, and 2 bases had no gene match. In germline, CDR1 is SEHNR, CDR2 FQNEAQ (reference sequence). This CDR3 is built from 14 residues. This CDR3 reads CASSTTGGNTEAFF. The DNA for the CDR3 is TGTGCCAGCAGCACGACAGGGGGGAACACTGAAGCTTTCTTT. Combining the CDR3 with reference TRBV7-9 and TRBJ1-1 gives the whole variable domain DTGVSQNPRHKITKRGQNVTFRCDPISEHNRLYWYRQTLGQGPEFLTYFQNEAQLEKSRLLSDRFSAERPKGSFSTLEIQRTEQGDSAMYLCASSTTGGNTEAFFGQGTRLTVV.

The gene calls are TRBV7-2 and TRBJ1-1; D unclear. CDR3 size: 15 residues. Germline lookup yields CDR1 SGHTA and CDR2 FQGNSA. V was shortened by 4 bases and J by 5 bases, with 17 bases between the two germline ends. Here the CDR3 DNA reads TGTGCCAGCAGCTCCCGACTAGGAGGGTATACTGAAGCTTTCTTT. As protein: CASSSRLGGYTEAFF. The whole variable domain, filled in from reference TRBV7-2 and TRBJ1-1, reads GAGVSQSPSNKVTEKGKDVELRCDPISGHTALYWYRQSLGQGLEFLIYFQGNSAPDKSGLPSDRFSAERTGGSVSTLTIQRTQQEDSAVYLCASSSRLGGYTEAFFGQGTRLTVV.

CDR3 in amino acids: CASSVDRERQPQHF. CDR3 sequence (DNA): TGTGCCAGCAGCGTTGACAGGGAACGGCAGCCCCAGCATTTT. V gene TRBV5-4 combines with J gene TRBJ1-5; 7 bases are shared with TRBD1. The V and J ends lost 4 bases and 7 bases, in that order; junction bases with no gene match: 8. The CDR3 loop spans 14 amino acids. Germline CDR1 reads SGHNT; CDR2 reads YYREEE (reference sequence).

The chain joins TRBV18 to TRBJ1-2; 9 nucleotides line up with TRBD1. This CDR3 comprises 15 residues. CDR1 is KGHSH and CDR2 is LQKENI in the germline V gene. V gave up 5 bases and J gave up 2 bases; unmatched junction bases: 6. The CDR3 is CASSGMDRGNYGYTF. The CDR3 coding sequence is TGTGCCAGCTCAGGCATGGACAGGGGAAACTATGGCTACACCTTC.

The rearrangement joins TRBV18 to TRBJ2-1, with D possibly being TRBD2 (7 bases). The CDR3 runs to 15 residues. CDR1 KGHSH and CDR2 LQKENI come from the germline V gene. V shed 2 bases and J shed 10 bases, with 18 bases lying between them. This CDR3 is CASSPGGGPLREQFF. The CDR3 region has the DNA TGTGCCAGCTCACCAGGGGGGGGGCCGTTGCGAGAGCAGTTCTTC.

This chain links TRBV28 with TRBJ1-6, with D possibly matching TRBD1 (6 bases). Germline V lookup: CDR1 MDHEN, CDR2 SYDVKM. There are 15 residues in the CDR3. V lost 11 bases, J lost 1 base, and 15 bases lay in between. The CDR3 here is CAGGADGSYNSPLHF. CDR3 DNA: TGTGCCGGGGGGGCCGACGGGTCCTATAATTCACCCCTCCACTTT.

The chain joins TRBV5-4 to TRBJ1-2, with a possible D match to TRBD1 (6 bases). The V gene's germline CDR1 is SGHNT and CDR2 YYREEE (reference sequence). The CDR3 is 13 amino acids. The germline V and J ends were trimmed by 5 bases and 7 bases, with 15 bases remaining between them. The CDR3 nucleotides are TGTGCCAGCAGTTCTGGGGGCTCTTTTGGCTACACCTTC. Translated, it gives CASSSGGSFGYTF.

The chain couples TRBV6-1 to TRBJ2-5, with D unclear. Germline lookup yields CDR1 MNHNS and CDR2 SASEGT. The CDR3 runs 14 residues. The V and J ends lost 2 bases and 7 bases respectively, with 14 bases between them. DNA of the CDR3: TGTGCCAGCAGTGAAAGCCCCTTAATGGGGACCCAGTACTTC. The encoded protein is CASSESPLMGTQYF.

CDR3 nucleotide sequence: TGTGCCAGCAGCCATACAGGTGGTCAAGAGACCCAGTACTTC. It yields the protein CASSHTGGQETQYF. This chain joins TRBV7-8 and TRBJ2-5; weak D call: TRBD1 (5 bases). The CDR3 is made up of 14 amino acids. Germline assignment: CDR1 SGHVS and CDR2 FQNEAQ. Trimming removed 5 bases at V and 2 bases at J, with 12 bases between.

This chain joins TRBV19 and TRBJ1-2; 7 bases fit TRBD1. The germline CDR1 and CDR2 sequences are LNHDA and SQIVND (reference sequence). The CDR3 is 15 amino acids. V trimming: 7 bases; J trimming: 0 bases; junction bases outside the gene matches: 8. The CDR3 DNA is TGTGCCAGTACTTCCTCCGGGACAGCTAACTATGGCTACACCTTC. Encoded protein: CASTSSGTANYGYTF. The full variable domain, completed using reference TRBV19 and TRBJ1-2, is DGGITQSPKYLFRKEGQNVTLSCEQNLNHDAMYWYRQDPGQGLRLIYYSQIVNDFQKGDIAEGYSVSREKKESFPLTVTSAQKNPTAFYLCASTSSGTANYGYTFGSGTRLTVV.

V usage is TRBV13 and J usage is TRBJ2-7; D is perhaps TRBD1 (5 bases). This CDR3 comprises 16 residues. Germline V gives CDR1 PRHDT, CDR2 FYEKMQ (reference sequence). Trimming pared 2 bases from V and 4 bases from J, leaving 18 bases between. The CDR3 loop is CASSLRSQTARYEQYF. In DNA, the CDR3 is TGTGCCAGCAGCTTAAGGTCTCAGACAGCGCGATACGAGCAGTACTTC.

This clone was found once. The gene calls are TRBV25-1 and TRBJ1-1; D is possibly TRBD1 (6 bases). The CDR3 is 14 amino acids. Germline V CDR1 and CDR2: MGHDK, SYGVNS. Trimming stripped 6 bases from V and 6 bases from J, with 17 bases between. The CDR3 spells CASRPQTGGAEAFF. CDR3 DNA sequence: TGTGCCAGCAGGCCCCAGACAGGCGGCGCTGAAGCTTTCTTT.

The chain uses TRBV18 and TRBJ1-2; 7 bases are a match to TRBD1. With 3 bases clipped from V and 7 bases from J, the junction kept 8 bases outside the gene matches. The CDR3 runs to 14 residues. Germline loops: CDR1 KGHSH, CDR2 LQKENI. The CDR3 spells CASSPLPTGSGYTF. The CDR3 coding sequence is TGTGCCAGCTCACCCCTGCCGACAGGGTCTGGCTACACCTTC.

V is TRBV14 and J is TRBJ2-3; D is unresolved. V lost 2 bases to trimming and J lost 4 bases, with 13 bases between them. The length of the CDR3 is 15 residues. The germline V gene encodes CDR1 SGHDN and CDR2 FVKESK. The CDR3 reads CASSQSSLRSDTQYF. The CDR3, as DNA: TGTGCCAGCAGCCAAAGCTCCCTTAGGTCAGATACGCAGTATTTT.

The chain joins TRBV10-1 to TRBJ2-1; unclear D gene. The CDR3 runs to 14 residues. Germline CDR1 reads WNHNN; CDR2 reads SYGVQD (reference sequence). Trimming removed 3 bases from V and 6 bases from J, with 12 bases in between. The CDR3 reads CASSDYSLSNEQFF. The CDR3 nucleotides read TGCGCCAGCAGTGACTACTCGTTAAGCAATGAGCAGTTCTTC.

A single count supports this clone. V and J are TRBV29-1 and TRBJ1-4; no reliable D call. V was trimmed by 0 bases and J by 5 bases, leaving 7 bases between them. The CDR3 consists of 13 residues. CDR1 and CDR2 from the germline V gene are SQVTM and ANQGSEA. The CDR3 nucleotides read TGCAGCGTTGAAGAGACAAAGAATGAAAAACTGTTTTTT. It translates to CSVEETKNEKLFF.

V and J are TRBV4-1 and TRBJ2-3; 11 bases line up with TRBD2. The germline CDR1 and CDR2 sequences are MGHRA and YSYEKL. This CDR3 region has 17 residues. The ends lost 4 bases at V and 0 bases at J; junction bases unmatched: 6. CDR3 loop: CASSPYRTSGSTDTQYF. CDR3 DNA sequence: TGCGCCAGCAGCCCTTATCGGACTAGCGGGAGCACAGATACGCAGTATTTT.

The CDR3 here is CASSLGRRGLNEKLFF. CDR3 DNA: TGTGCCAGCAGCTTAGGGAGGAGGGGCTTAAATGAAAAACTGTTTTTT. The rearrangement links TRBV7-8 to TRBJ1-4; maybe TRBD1 (5 bases). The CDR3 loop spans 16 amino acids. The germline V gene has CDR1 SGHVS and CDR2 FQNEAQ. Trimming cost V 1 base and J 5 bases, with 14 bases left between them.

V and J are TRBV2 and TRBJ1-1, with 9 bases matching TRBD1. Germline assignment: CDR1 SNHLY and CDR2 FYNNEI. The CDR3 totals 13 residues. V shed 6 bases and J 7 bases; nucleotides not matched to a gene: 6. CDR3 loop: CASRRTGVHEAFF. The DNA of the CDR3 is TGTGCCAGCAGACGGACAGGGGTTCATGAAGCTTTCTTT.

The CDR3 is CASSLAPSNTQYF. CDR3 DNA sequence: TGTGCCAGCAGCTTGGCCCCTTCAAATACGCAGTATTTT. The chain carries TRBV7-2 and TRBJ2-3, with unresolved D. Trimming removed 3 bases at V and 7 bases at J, with 11 bases between. The CDR3 extends over 13 amino acids. Germline lookup yields CDR1 SGHTA and CDR2 FQGNSA.

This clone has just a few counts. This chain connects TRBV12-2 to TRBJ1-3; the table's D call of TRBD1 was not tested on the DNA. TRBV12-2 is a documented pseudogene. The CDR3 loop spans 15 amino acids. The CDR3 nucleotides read TGTGCAAGTCGCCCTCGGACAGGTACATATGCGACCATATATTTT. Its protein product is CASRPRTGTYATIYF.

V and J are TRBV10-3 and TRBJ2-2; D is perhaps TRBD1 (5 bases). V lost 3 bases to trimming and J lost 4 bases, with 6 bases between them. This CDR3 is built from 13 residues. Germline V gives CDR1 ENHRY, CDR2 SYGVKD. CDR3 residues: CAISDQGTGELFF. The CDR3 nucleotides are TGTGCCATCAGTGATCAGGGCACCGGGGAGCTGTTTTTT.

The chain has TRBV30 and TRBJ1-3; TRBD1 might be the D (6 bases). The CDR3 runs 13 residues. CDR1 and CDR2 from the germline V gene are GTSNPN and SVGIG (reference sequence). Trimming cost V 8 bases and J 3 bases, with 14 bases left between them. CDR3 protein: CARGGEVGNTIYF. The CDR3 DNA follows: TGTGCCCGAGGGGGAGAGGTTGGAAACACCATATATTTT.

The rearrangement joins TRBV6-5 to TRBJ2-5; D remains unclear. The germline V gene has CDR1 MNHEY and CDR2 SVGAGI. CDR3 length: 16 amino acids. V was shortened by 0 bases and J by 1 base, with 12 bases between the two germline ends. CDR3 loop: CASSYSSLAIQETQYF. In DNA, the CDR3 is TGTGCCAGCAGTTACTCGTCTTTGGCTATCCAAGAGACCCAGTACTTC.